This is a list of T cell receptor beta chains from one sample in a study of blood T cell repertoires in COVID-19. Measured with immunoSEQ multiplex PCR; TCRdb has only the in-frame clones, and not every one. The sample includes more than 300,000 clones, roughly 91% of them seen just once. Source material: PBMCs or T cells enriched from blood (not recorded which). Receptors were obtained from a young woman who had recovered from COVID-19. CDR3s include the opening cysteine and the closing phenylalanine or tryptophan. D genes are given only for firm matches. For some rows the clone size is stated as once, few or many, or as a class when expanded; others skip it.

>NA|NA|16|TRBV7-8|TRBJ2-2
CASSLLWGDNTGELFF
TGTGCCAGCAGCTTATTGTGGGGGGATAACACCGGGGAGCTGTTTTTT
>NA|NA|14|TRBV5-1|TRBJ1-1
CASRQGGMNTEAFF
TGCGCCAGCAGGCAGGGTGGAATGAACACTGAAGCTTTCTTT
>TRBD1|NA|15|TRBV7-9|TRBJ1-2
CASSSQGALISGYTF
TGTGCCAGCAGCTCACAGGGGGCGCTGATTAGTGGCTACACCTTC
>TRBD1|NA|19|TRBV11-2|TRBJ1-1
CASSLVPGQGHRFNTEAFF
TGTGCCAGCAGCTTAGTCCCGGGACAGGGCCATCGCTTTAACACTGAAGCTTTCTTT
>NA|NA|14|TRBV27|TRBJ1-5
CASSELLSNQPQHF
TGTGCCAGCAGTGAGTTATTGAGCAATCAGCCCCAGCATTTT
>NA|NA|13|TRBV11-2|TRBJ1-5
CASSSMLGQPQHF
TGTGCCAGCAGCTCAATGCTCGGTCAGCCCCAGCATTTT
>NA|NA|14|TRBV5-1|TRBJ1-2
CASSRGAGTDGYTF
TGCGCCAGCAGCAGAGGGGCGGGAACCGATGGCTACACCTTC
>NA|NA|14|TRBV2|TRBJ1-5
CASHTGGEAQPQHF
TGTGCCAGCCATACAGGTGGTGAGGCTCAGCCCCAGCATTTT
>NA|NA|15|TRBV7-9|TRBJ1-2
CASSLRAQGGYGYTF
TGTGCCAGCAGCTTAAGGGCCCAGGGTGGCTATGGCTACACCTTC
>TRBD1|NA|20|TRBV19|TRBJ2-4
CASSRTGTGDLTLAKNIQYF
TGTGCCAGTAGTCGGACCGGGACAGGGGACCTTACCCTAGCCAAAAACATTCAGTACTTC
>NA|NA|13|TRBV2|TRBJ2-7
CASSSNSYYEQYF
TGTGCCAGCAGTTCCAACTCCTACTACGAGCAGTACTTC
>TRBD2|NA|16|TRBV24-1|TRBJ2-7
CATSDFRDRGVYEQYF
TGTGCCACCAGTGATTTCCGGGACCGGGGGGTTTACGAGCAGTACTTC
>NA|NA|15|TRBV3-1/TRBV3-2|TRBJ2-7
CASSQASAGWYEQYF
TGTGCCAGCAGCCAAGCGTCGGCAGGGTGGTACGAGCAGTACTTC
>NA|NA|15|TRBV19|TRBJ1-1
CASSIGGTLNTEAFF
TGTGCCAGTAGTATAGGCGGCACCTTGAACACTGAAGCTTTCTTT
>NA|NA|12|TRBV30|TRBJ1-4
CAGGTDNEKLFF
TGTGCCGGCGGGACTGACAATGAAAAACTGTTTTTT
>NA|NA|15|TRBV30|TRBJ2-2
CAWSVGGKNTGELFF
TGTGCCTGGAGTGTAGGGGGAAAGAACACCGGGGAGCTGTTTTTT
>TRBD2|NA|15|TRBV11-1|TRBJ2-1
CASSPRGGSANEQFF
TGTGCCAGCAGCCCCCGCGGGGGGAGTGCCAATGAGCAGTTCTTC
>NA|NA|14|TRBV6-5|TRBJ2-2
CASFKGVSTGELFF
TGTGCCAGCTTTAAGGGGGTCAGCACCGGGGAGCTGTTTTTT
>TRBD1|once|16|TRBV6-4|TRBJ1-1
CASSDTGQGEGAEAFF
TGTGCCAGCAGTGACACGGGACAGGGAGAGGGCGCTGAAGCTTTCTTT
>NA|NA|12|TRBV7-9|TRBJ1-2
CASSLPGTRAAF
TGTGCCAGCAGCTTACCTGGGACACGAGCGGCCTTC
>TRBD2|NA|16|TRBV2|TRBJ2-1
CASSERDYPLRNEQFF
TGTGCCAGCAGCGAACGGGACTACCCCCTTCGGAATGAGCAGTTCTTC
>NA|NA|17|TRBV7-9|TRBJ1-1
CASSLGRRSQIIAEAFF
TGTGCCAGCAGCTTAGGACGGCGATCACAGATTATCGCTGAAGCTTTCTTT
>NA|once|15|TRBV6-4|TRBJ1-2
CASKSRHISNYGYTF
TGTGCCAGCAAATCCAGACACATATCTAACTATGGCTACACCTTC
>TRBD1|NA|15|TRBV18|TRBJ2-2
CASSPRQGGTGELFF
TGTGCCAGCTCACCACGACAGGGTGGCACCGGGGAGCTGTTTTTT
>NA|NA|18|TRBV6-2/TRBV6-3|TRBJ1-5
CASSYPSGRGTSNQPQHF
TGTGCCAGCAGTTACCCTTCGGGGCGGGGGACGAGCAATCAGCCCCAGCATTTT
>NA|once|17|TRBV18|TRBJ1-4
CASSPVTELATNEKLFF
TGTGCCAGCTCACCCGTGACAGAACTTGCAACTAATGAAAAACTGTTTTTT
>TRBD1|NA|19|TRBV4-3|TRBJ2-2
CASSQDRFEGQGDTGELFF
TGCGCCAGCAGCCAAGATCGATTCGAGGGACAGGGGGACACCGGGGAGCTGTTTTTT
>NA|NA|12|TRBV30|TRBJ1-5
CAWGPFNQPQHF
TGTGCCTGGGGCCCTTTTAATCAGCCCCAGCATTTT
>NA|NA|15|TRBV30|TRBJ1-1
CAWSMDSSVYTEAFF
TGTGCCTGGAGTATGGACAGTAGTGTGTACACTGAAGCTTTCTTT
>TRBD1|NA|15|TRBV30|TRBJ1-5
CAWDRGIGSNQPQHF
TGTGCCTGGGACAGGGGGATTGGGAGCAATCAGCCCCAGCATTTT
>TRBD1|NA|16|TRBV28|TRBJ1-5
CASSSAGQGINEPQHF
TGTGCCAGCAGTTCGGCGGGACAGGGGATCAACGAGCCCCAGCATTTT
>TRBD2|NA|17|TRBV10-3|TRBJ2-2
CAISGTSGVPAEPELFF
TGTGCCATCAGTGGGACTAGCGGGGTGCCCGCCGAGCCGGAGCTGTTTTTT
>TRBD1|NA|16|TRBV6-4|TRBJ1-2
CASSGPRTGFNYGYTF
TGTGCCAGCAGTGGCCCCCGGACAGGTTTTAACTATGGCTACACCTTC
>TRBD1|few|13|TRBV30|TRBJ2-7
CAWSRFTGAEQYF
TGTGCCTGGAGCCGCTTCACAGGGGCCGAGCAGTACTTC
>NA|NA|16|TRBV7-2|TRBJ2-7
CASSLSRGQPNYEQYF
TGTGCCAGCAGCTTGTCCAGGGGACAACCTAACTACGAGCAGTACTTC
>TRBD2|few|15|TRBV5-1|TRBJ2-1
CASSLFSGGDNEQFF
TGCGCCAGCAGCTTGTTTAGCGGGGGGGACAATGAGCAGTTCTTC
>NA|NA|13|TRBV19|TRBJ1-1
CASTVNLPAEAFF
TGTGCCAGTACCGTTAATCTTCCCGCTGAAGCTTTCTTT
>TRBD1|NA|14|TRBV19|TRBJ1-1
CASSIKGANTEAFF
TGTGCCAGTAGTATTAAGGGGGCGAACACTGAAGCTTTCTTT
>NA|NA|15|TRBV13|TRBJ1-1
CASSPRPSEDTEAFF
TGTGCCAGCAGCCCCCGACCTTCGGAGGACACTGAAGCTTTCTTT
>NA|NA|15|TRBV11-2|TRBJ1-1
CASSLDLQGNTEAFF
TGTGCCAGCAGCTTAGATCTGCAGGGAAACACTGAAGCTTTCTTT
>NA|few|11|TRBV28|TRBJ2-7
CASSSLYEQYF
TGTGCCAGCAGTTCACTCTACGAGCAGTACTTC
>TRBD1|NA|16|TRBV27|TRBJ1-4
CASSSTGVATNEKLFF
TGTGCCAGCAGTTCGACAGGGGTTGCAACTAATGAAAAACTGTTTTTT
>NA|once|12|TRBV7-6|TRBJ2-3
CASSWRADTQYF
TGTGCCAGCAGCTGGCGGGCAGATACGCAGTATTTT
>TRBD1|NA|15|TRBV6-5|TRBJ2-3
CASSSGQGAADTQYF
TGTGCCAGCAGTTCCGGACAGGGGGCCGCAGATACGCAGTATTTT
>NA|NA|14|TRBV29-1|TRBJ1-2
CSVLSPGGGNGHTF
TGCAGCGTTCTATCCCCAGGCGGGGGCAATGGGCACACCTTC
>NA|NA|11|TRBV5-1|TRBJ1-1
CASSVGAAAFF
TGCGCCAGCAGCGTTGGGGCAGCAGCTTTCTTT